This passage covers 3 T cell receptor beta chains from one sample sequenced in a study of PD-1 blockade in classical Hodgkin lymphoma. Every patient was affected by relapse after autologous stem cell transplantation, while exposure to brentuximab vedotin was not uniform. Data came from immunoSEQ multiplex PCR; TCRdb stores just in-frame clones and leaves some out. The top ten clones hold roughly 15% of a sample with 53,000 or so clones, roughly 80% of them seen once. The sample consisted of peripheral blood mononuclear cells (PBMCs), taken at baseline. These receptors were taken from a human donor with classical Hodgkin lymphoma.

The V and J genes are TRBV7-2 and TRBJ1-1; D is perhaps TRBD1 (6 bases). V lost 2 bases to trimming and J lost 0 bases, with 13 bases between them. Per germline, CDR1 SGHTA and CDR2 FQGNSA. The CDR3 extends over 16 amino acids. This chain's CDR3 is CASSLPGAYMNTEAFF. The CDR3 bases are TGTGCCAGCAGCTTACCAGGGGCCTACATGAACACTGAAGCTTTCTTT.

The V call is TRBV5-1, the J call TRBJ2-2; 13 bases line up with TRBD2. The germline V gene encodes CDR1 SGHRS and CDR2 YFSETQ. Losses at the gene ends were 0 bases for V and 4 bases for J; bases not matched to a gene: 6. CDR3 size: 18 residues. This chain's CDR3 is CASSLETSGRRGTGELFF. DNA of the CDR3: TGCGCCAGCAGCTTGGAGACTAGCGGGAGGCGGGGCACCGGGGAGCTGTTTTTT.

There are a few counts of this clone. This rearrangement joins TRBV6-5 to TRBJ2-5; D tentatively reads TRBD1 or TRBD2 (5 bases each). CDR3 length: 14 residues. Per germline, CDR1 MNHEY and CDR2 SVGAGI. V was shortened by 8 bases and J by 7 bases, with 20 bases between the two germline ends. CDR3 sequence reads: CASGRGEAQGTQYF. The CDR3 coding sequence is TGTGCCAGCGGTCGGGGAGAGGCCCAGGGGACCCAGTACTTC.